Sequencing of this T cell receptor (beta chain) was carried out in a study of blood T cell repertoires in COVID-19. The overall study: Spain, Italy and the United States supplied samples that represented acute and convalescent COVID-19. Sources were T cells, B-cell-depleted T cells, or PBMCs; the material itself was cDNA or gDNA.

In the original analysis: Amplifying reference gene primers gave estimates of nucleated cell counts. Profiled with immunoSEQ multiplex PCR; TCRdb holds only in-frame clones, not every one. Clone size and V and J calls were adopted from that table, with D and trimming inferred from the DNA. In the table there are 95,000 to 150,000 clones, about four fifths of which are singletons. Deletions cut 4 bases from V and 0 bases from J, with 9 bases between. Germline loops: CDR1 MNHEY, CDR2 SMNVEV (reference sequence). The CDR3 contains 15 residues. This sequence was found in a man between 60 and 75 years old with active or convalescent COVID-19. The V gene is TRBV27, the J gene TRBJ2-2; a possible D gene is TRBD2 (6 bases). Sequencing was done on a sample of peripheral blood. The DNA for the CDR3 is TGTGCCAGCAGTTCGGGACTCACGAACACCGGGGAGCTGTTTTTT. Translation: CASSSGLTNTGELFF.